This entry lists 25 T cell receptor beta chains sequenced from one sample in a study of radiotherapy plus CTLA-4 blockade in lung cancer. Measured with immunoSEQ multiplex PCR; TCRdb has only the in-frame clones, and not every one. The data show about 49,000 clones, with approximately 76% seen just once and more than 9.5% held by the top ten. The material sequenced was peripheral blood, taken from a patient treated with radiotherapy plus ipilimumab. The receptors originated from a human donor with non-small cell lung cancer who had stable disease on radiotherapy plus ipilimumab.

The V gene is TRBV28, the J gene TRBJ1-1, with 8 bases that match TRBD1. This CDR3 spans 19 amino acids. Per the germline V gene, CDR1 is MDHEN and CDR2 is SYDVKM. The junction had 19 bases not matched to a gene; V was cut back by 3 bases and J by 4 bases. CDR3 nucleotide sequence: TGTGCCAGCAGTTTTAGTCAGGGGGCGATCAGGGCGGAGGGCACTGAAGCTTTCTTT. Protein sequence: CASSFSQGAIRAEGTEAFF.

The chain recombines TRBV5-5 with TRBJ2-5; D uncertain. The CDR3 runs to 11 residues. Germline V gene sequence: CDR1 SGHKS, CDR2 YYEKEE (reference sequence). The V end was cut by 0 bases, the J end by 5 bases, with 2 bases between. The CDR3 DNA sequence: TGTGCCAGCAGCTTGGCCGAGACCCAGTACTTC. It codes for CASSLAETQYF.

This chain connects TRBV4-1 to TRBJ1-6; 9 bases align to TRBD1. V lost 3 bases and J lost 9; bases outside the gene matches: 9. The CDR3 loop spans 16 amino acids. Germline V gives CDR1 MGHRA, CDR2 YSYEKL. In DNA, the CDR3 is TGCGCCAGCAGCCAGGCCGTGACAGGGGGTCTTTCACCCCTCCACTTT. Translating gives CASSQAVTGGLSPLHF.

This clone has just a few counts. V is TRBV30 and J is TRBJ1-1; D not certain. With 8 bases removed from V and 2 bases from J, the gap between germline ends came to 12 bases. CDR3 length equals 12 residues. From germline, CDR1 is GTSNPN and CDR2 SVGIG (reference sequence). Here the CDR3 reads CAAARYNTEAFF. DNA of the CDR3: TGTGCCGCGGCCAGGTACAACACTGAAGCTTTCTTT.

This clone has at least ten counts. J is TRBJ1-6 and V is TRBV19; D remains unclear. The CDR3 extends over 12 amino acids. V was shortened by 5 bases and J by 9 bases, with 8 bases between the two germline ends. Germline V CDR1 and CDR2: LNHDA, SQIVND (reference sequence). In nucleotides, the CDR3 is TGTGCCAGTAGTTGGTTAGGTTCACCCCTCCACTTT. Translated, it gives CASSWLGSPLHF.

The chain couples TRBV7-2 to TRBJ2-7, with D unresolved. V was clipped by 1 base and J by 6 bases, with 10 bases between them. This CDR3 region has 13 residues. Per germline, CDR1 SGHTA and CDR2 FQGNSA. In nucleotides, the CDR3 is TGTGCCAGCAGCTTAGAAGGATGGGGCGAGCAGTACTTC. Its translation is CASSLEGWGEQYF.

This sequence joins TRBV5-1 and TRBJ1-1; 12 bases align to TRBD1. V was pared by 3 bases and J by 0 bases, with 3 bases of the junction left unmatched. The length of the CDR3 is 16 residues. Germline assignment: CDR1 SGHRS and CDR2 YFSETQ. CDR3 sequence reads: CASSSGTGGVNTEAFF. CDR3 sequence (DNA): TGCGCCAGCAGCTCCGGGACAGGGGGCGTGAACACTGAAGCTTTCTTT.

This chain links TRBV27 with TRBJ1-4; 7 nucleotides match TRBD1. This CDR3 region has 15 residues. Germline trimming cut 3 bases from V and 10 bases from J; bases unmatched to any gene: 11. Germline V CDR1 and CDR2: MNHEY, SMNVEV (reference sequence). CDR3 bases: TGTGCCAGCAGTTTGGTAGGGGGCTTTTGGGCAAAACTGTTTTTT. The encoded protein is CASSLVGGFWAKLFF.

This clone was picked up one time. The chain combines TRBV7-2 with TRBJ2-7; possibly TRBD1 or TRBD2 for D (5 bases each). The germline V and J ends were trimmed by 5 bases and 2 bases, with 16 bases remaining between them. The CDR3 contains 15 residues. From germline, CDR1 is SGHTA and CDR2 FQGNSA. The CDR3 nucleotides read TGTGCCAGCAGCGCCAGTCGGGGACGGCCCTACGAGCAGTACGTC. Its protein product is CASSASRGRPYEQYV.

The chain is built from TRBV19 and TRBJ1-2, with 7 bases that match TRBD1. This CDR3 region has 15 residues. With V trimmed by 3 bases and J by 5 bases, 9 bases remained unmatched. Germline-derived CDR1 and CDR2 are LNHDA and SQIVND (reference sequence). CDR3 DNA: TGTGCCAGTAGTATGGGACAGACGCCGTCGTATGGCTACACCTTC. Amino acids: CASSMGQTPSYGYTF.

J is TRBJ1-6 and V is TRBV30; 8 bases agree with TRBD1. CDR3 length: 14 amino acids. Unmatched junction bases numbered 5, after V lost 0 bases and J lost 10 bases. Germline values: CDR1 GTSNPN, CDR2 SVGIG (reference sequence). The CDR3 is CAWSVLTGGSPLHF. CDR3 DNA: TGTGCCTGGAGTGTACTAACAGGGGGATCACCCCTCCACTTT.

The V and J genes are TRBV5-1 and TRBJ1-1; D is ambiguous. Between the trimmed V and J ends, which lost 6 bases and 1 base, there was a span of 16 bases. CDR1 is SGHRS and CDR2 is YFSETQ in the germline V gene. This CDR3 region has 15 residues. In nucleotides, the CDR3 is TGCGCCAGCAACATCCTATGGGGTGCGAACACTGAAGCTTTCTTT. Its protein is CASNILWGANTEAFF.

V and J are TRBV11-2 and TRBJ2-7; 11 bases map to TRBD2. The CDR3 loop spans 18 amino acids. The V gene end was trimmed by 4 bases and the J gene end by 3 bases; junction bases not matched to a gene: 14. Germline loops: CDR1 SGHAT, CDR2 FQNNGV. CDR3 in DNA: TGTGCCAGCAGCTCCCCTAGCGGGGGGCAGACTAACTACTACGAGCAGTACGTC. This encodes CASSSPSGGQTNYYEQYV.

About this clone itself: An end of the junction does not agree with germline; a read error may underlie this. The same CDR3 also results from other DNA sequences found in this sample. The chain recombines TRBV13 with TRBJ1-2, with D maybe TRBD1 (5 bases). This CDR3 is 15 amino acids long. From germline, CDR1 is PRHDT and CDR2 FYEKMQ (reference sequence). CDR3 amino acids: CASRAGPGGGYGYTF. CDR3 nucleotide sequence: TGCGCCAGCCGCGCGGGACCGGGGGGGGGCTATGGCTACACCTTC.

The table lists this clone with a few counts. The rearrangement joins TRBV10-3 to TRBJ2-5, with D possibly called TRBD1 or TRBD2 (5 bases each). The length of the CDR3 is 13 residues. The ends were cut back, 3 bases at V and 4 bases at J, with 9 bases in the middle. The germline V gene encodes CDR1 ENHRY and CDR2 SYGVKD. CDR3 nucleotide sequence: TGTGCCATCAGTGAACGGGACGGAGAGACCCAGTACTTC. Amino acids: CAISERDGETQYF.

This chain links TRBV2 with TRBJ1-6; 7 bases are shared with TRBD1. In germline, CDR1 is SNHLY, CDR2 FYNNEI. Germline trimming cut 7 bases from V and 9 bases from J; bases unmatched to any gene: 6. The length of the CDR3 is 13 residues. CDR3 bases: TGTGCCAGCAATAACAGGGACAGTTCACCCCTCCACTTT. Translated, it gives CASNNRDSSPLHF.

The chain carries TRBV10-2 and TRBJ1-1; D uncertain. This CDR3 has 13 residues. V lost 4 bases to trimming and J lost 11 bases, with 17 bases between them. Germline V gene lookup returns CDR1 WSHSY and CDR2 SAAADI. The CDR3 loop is CASSVDVRGVAFF. As DNA, the CDR3 is TGCGCCAGCAGTGTAGACGTCCGGGGAGTCGCTTTCTTT.

The chain carries TRBV18 and TRBJ1-5, with 8 bases matching TRBD1. After removal of 6 bases from V and 2 bases from J, the junction contained 6 bases not matched to a gene. The germline V gene encodes CDR1 KGHSH and CDR2 LQKENI. This CDR3 comprises 15 residues. Here the CDR3 reads CASSTRGQGNQPQHF. CDR3 coding DNA: TGTGCCAGCTCGACCAGGGGGCAGGGCAATCAGCCCCAGCATTTT.

As concerns this clone: Different DNA sequences within this sample yield the same CDR3. Written as DNA, the CDR3 is TGTGCCAGCAGCGTAATACCCTCCTACAATGAGCAGTTCTTC. This translates into CASSVIPSYNEQFF. V gene TRBV9 combines with J gene TRBJ2-1; D not resolved. The germline V and J ends were trimmed by 1 base and 0 bases, with 5 bases remaining between them. From germline, CDR1 is SGDLS and CDR2 YYNGEE. The CDR3 has 14 residues.

The CDR3 DNA is TGCGCCAGCAGCTCTAGCGGGGGGCAATACAATGAGCAGTTCTTC. It yields the protein CASSSSGGQYNEQFF. The chain recombines TRBV5-1 with TRBJ2-1, with 11 bases that match TRBD2. Germline V CDR1 and CDR2: SGHRS, YFSETQ. The ends lost 3 bases at V and 4 bases at J; junction bases unmatched: 3. This CDR3 has 15 residues.

In this sample, this clone turned up a few times. The chain uses TRBV6-4 and TRBJ2-2, with TRBD2 matching 8 bases. Germline V gives CDR1 MRHNA, CDR2 SNTAGT. This CDR3 is 17 amino acids long. Trimming cost V 2 bases and J 1 base; bases outside gene matches: 6. The CDR3 region is CASSDRRLAKNTGELFF. DNA of the CDR3: TGTGCCAGCAGTGACCGAAGACTAGCGAAGAACACCGGGGAGCTGTTTTTT.

The gene calls are TRBV2 and TRBJ1-1; 9 positions match TRBD1. This CDR3 contains 13 residues. Germline V gene sequence: CDR1 SNHLY, CDR2 FYNNEI. With V trimmed by 8 bases and J by 4 bases, 5 bases remained unmatched. CDR3 in DNA: TGTGCCAGCTCCAAACAGGGGGCCACTGAAGCTTTCTTT. This sequence encodes CASSKQGATEAFF.

The genes are TRBV2 and TRBJ2-7; TRBD1 aligns across 8 bases. The CDR3 contains 12 residues. The germline V gene encodes CDR1 SNHLY and CDR2 FYNNEI. The V and J ends lost 8 bases and 7 bases, in that order; junction bases with no gene match: 7. In DNA, the CDR3 is TGTGCCAGCCAGGGACAGGTGGGTGAGCAGTACGTC. Its translation: CASQGQVGEQYV.

The CDR3 protein is CASSTQTANYGYTF. The CDR3 DNA reads TGCGCCAGCAGCACTCAGACAGCTAACTATGGCTACACCTTC. This chain links TRBV5-1 with TRBJ1-2; a weak D match, TRBD1 (5 bases). Germline assignment: CDR1 SGHRS and CDR2 YFSETQ. Trimming cost V 4 bases and J 0 bases, with 10 bases left between them. The CDR3 has 14 amino acids.

The chain couples TRBV5-8 to TRBJ1-6, with D tentatively TRBD1 (5 bases). The CDR3 has 15 residues. The germline V gene encodes CDR1 SGHTS and CDR2 YDEGEE. Trimming cost V 6 bases and J 7 bases, with 17 bases left between them. The CDR3 region has the DNA TGTGCCAGCACCTCCGGGGGGACTGGAAATTCACCCCTCCACTTT. This codes for CASTSGGTGNSPLHF.